A single sample gave rise to the 24 T cell receptor beta chains below, sequenced in a study of T-cell reconstitution after alpha-beta-depleted transplantation in children. TCRbeta library construction was performed incorporating unique molecular identifiers. TCRdb used MiXCR to reprocess the PCR reads, holding one entry per CDR3 protein. The sample lists roughly 340,000 distinct CDR3 sequences; under 20% were seen once. This specimen consisted of PBMCs, mostly from graft donor cells, obtained 360 days after TCRalphabeta/CD19-depleted stem cell transplant. The receptor set was obtained from a male patient between 2 and 10 years old who had a stem cell transplant for acute lymphoblastic leukemia, so the T cells may come from the graft donor.

This clonotype was picked up a small number of times. An end of the junction differs from the germline gene, which may be a read error. The chain is built from TRBV7-7 and TRBJ2-5, with 7 bases aligning to TRBD2. Germline assignment: CDR1 SSHAT and CDR2 FNYEAQ (reference sequence). This CDR3 has 15 residues. The CDR3 DNA follows: TGTGCTAGCAGCTCCCTCGGGGGGTGGCAAGAGACCCAGTACTTC. Translation gives CASSSLGGWQETQYF.

This clonotype was picked up a small number of times. CDR3 sequence: CASSQERGGTQYF. The CDR3 DNA follows: TGCGCCAGCAGCCAAGAGAGGGGCGGTACGCAGTATTTT. This chain links TRBV4-1 with TRBJ2-3, with D possibly called TRBD1 or TRBD2 (5 bases each). The V gene's germline CDR1 is MGHRA and CDR2 YSYEKL. This CDR3 is 13 amino acids long. Trimming pared 0 bases from V and 8 bases from J, leaving 9 bases between.

The V call is TRBV5-5, the J call TRBJ2-4, with 10 bases that match TRBD1. The CDR3 has 17 residues. CDR1 and CDR2 (germline): SGHKS, YYEKEE (reference sequence). The J segment lost 3 bases and the V segment lost 3 bases, leaving 9 bases of the junction unmatched. CDR3 amino acids: CASSYTGTGAFKNIQYF. CDR3 DNA sequence: TGTGCCAGCAGCTACACCGGGACAGGGGCCTTCAAAAACATTCAGTACTTC.

V is TRBV9 and J is TRBJ1-2, with D possibly matching TRBD1 (5 bases). Germline V gives CDR1 SGDLS, CDR2 YYNGEE. Trimming removed 0 bases at V and 3 bases at J, with 9 bases between. This CDR3 is built from 14 residues. Here the CDR3 reads CASSVGAGDYGYTF. The CDR3, as DNA: TGTGCCAGCAGCGTAGGGGCGGGGGACTATGGCTACACCTTC.

This clonotype was picked up many times. The chain carries TRBV14 and TRBJ2-7; D is tentatively TRBD1 or TRBD2 (5 bases each). The CDR3 has 13 amino acids. Trimming stripped 4 bases from V and 3 bases from J, with 10 bases between. The germline CDR1 and CDR2 sequences are SGHDN and FVKESK. The CDR3 region is CASSRKRGYEQYF. For the CDR3, the DNA is TGTGCCAGCAGCCGGAAGAGGGGCTACGAGCAGTACTTC.

This clonotype was seen ten or more times. The V and J genes are TRBV29-1 and TRBJ2-7; D is unclear. CDR1 is SQVTM and CDR2 is ANQGSEA in the germline V gene. The CDR3 loop spans 10 amino acids. Deletions cut 0 bases from V and 11 bases from J, with 8 bases between. Written as DNA, the CDR3 is TGCAGCGTTGAAGATGGTAGAGAGTACTTC. Protein: CSVEDGREYF.

The chain is built from TRBV20-1 and TRBJ2-7; D is ambiguous. The V gene lost 3 bases and the J gene lost 7 bases, with 16 bases spanning the gap. The CDR3 loop spans 13 amino acids. Germline V gives CDR1 DFQATT, CDR2 SNEGSKA (reference sequence). CDR3 bases: TGCAGTGCTAGCTACACCGGGCTGGAGGAGCAGTACTTC. Protein: CSASYTGLEEQYF.

A few counts support this clonotype. The rearrangement links TRBV12-5 to TRBJ2-3; D unclear. The germline V and J ends were trimmed by 1 base and 2 bases, with 13 bases remaining between them. The CDR3 sequence is 16 residues long. CDR1 is LGHNT and CDR2 is FRNRAP in the germline V gene. DNA for the CDR3: TGTGCTAGTGGTTTGGGGTTCGGTCGGCACACAGATACGCAGTATTTT. Protein product: CASGLGFGRHTDTQYF.

This chain uses TRBV4-1 with TRBJ2-7; 8 nucleotides align to TRBD1. V was clipped by 6 bases and J by 3 bases; unmatched bases: 4. Germline V gives CDR1 MGHRA, CDR2 YSYEKL. This CDR3 region has 13 residues. The CDR3 here is CASRPTGGYEQYF. The DNA of the CDR3 is TGCGCCAGCAGACCAACAGGGGGCTACGAGCAGTACTTC.

The V call is TRBV12-3 or TRBV12-4, the J call TRBJ2-5, with 9 bases that match TRBD2. This CDR3 is built from 15 residues. The junction had 5 bases not matched to a gene; V was cut back by 3 bases and J by 3 bases. The CDR3 nucleotides are TGTGCCAGCAGTTTTAATGTAGCGGGGGAAGAGACCCAGTACTTC. Residues: CASSFNVAGEETQYF.

J is TRBJ2-3 and V is TRBV29-1, with 8 bases lining up with TRBD1. J gave up 5 bases and V 5 bases, and 6 bases lay outside the gene matches. The germline CDR1 and CDR2 sequences are SQVTM and ANQGSEA. This CDR3 region has 13 residues. The CDR3 nucleotides are TGCAGCGTTTCCCCAGGGGGCTTAGATACGCAGTATTTT. Residues: CSVSPGGLDTQYF.

This clonotype was detected a few times. The V gene is TRBV3-1, the J gene TRBJ2-1, with D unresolved. The V gene lost 0 bases and the J gene lost 6 bases, with 12 bases spanning the gap. The CDR3 length is 15 residues. Germline CDR1 is LGHDT and CDR2 is YNNKEL (reference sequence). CDR3 DNA: TGTGCCAGCAGCCAAGACAGTCTAATAGGCAATGAGCAGTTCTTC. Translation gives CASSQDSLIGNEQFF.

J is TRBJ2-5 and V is TRBV18, with 13 bases that match TRBD2. The CDR3 consists of 16 residues. Germline CDR1 and CDR2: KGHSH and LQKENI. V was pared by 3 bases and J by 5 bases, with 6 bases of the junction left unmatched. The CDR3 region is CASSPTGTSGKETQYF. In DNA form, the CDR3 reads TGTGCCAGCTCACCCACCGGGACTAGCGGGAAGGAGACCCAGTACTTC.

The genes are TRBV28 and TRBJ2-3, with TRBD2 matching over 8 bases. Germline trimming cut 4 bases from V and 0 bases from J; bases unmatched to any gene: 9. CDR3 length: 17 amino acids. Germline assignment: CDR1 MDHEN and CDR2 SYDVKM. Here the CDR3 reads CASSSGAASGSTDTQYF. For the CDR3, the DNA is TGTGCCAGCAGTTCCGGGGCCGCTAGCGGGAGCACAGATACGCAGTATTTT.

There are a few counts of this clonotype. The genes are TRBV4-1 and TRBJ2-5; D gene uncertain. Germline V CDR1 and CDR2: MGHRA, YSYEKL. Trimming pared 1 base from V and 5 bases from J, leaving 8 bases between. The CDR3 runs 13 residues. CDR3 bases: TGCGCCAGCAGCCAAGTAGTCCTCGAGACCCAGTACTTC. Translated, it gives CASSQVVLETQYF.

CDR3 DNA sequence: TGCGCCAGCTCCATGGGGGGAGGGCTGAGGAATGAGCAGTTCTTC. It translates to CASSMGGGLRNEQFF. V gene TRBV5-1 combines with J gene TRBJ2-1; TRBD2 aligns across 7 bases. The CDR3 extends over 15 amino acids. The trim removed 7 bases at V and 7 bases at J, leaving 14 bases unmatched. The germline V gene has CDR1 SGHRS and CDR2 YFSETQ.

This clonotype was recorded a few times. The chain has TRBV28 and TRBJ2-3, with D uncertain. The CDR3 extends over 13 amino acids. V was trimmed by 3 bases and J by 4 bases, leaving 8 bases between them. Germline loops: CDR1 MDHEN, CDR2 SYDVKM. The CDR3 spells CASSFRLPDTQYF. The CDR3 DNA follows: TGTGCCAGCAGTTTTCGATTACCAGATACGCAGTATTTT.

This clonotype was seen only a few times. The rearrangement links TRBV14 to TRBJ2-1; D remains ambiguous. Trimming pared 4 bases from V and 10 bases from J, leaving 11 bases between. Germline CDR1 SGHDN, CDR2 FVKESK. CDR3 length: 12 residues. CDR3 region: CASSPVLGEQFF. In DNA, the CDR3 is TGTGCCAGCAGCCCCGTGCTGGGGGAGCAGTTCTTC.

This clonotype was seen at least ten times. This sequence joins TRBV5-6 and TRBJ1-4; no reliable D call. The CDR3 is 14 amino acids. Trimming took off 1 base at V and 4 bases at J, with 8 bases between the two ends. Germline CDR1 reads SGHDT; CDR2 reads YYEEEE. The CDR3: CASSLIGHNEKLFF. CDR3 sequence (DNA): TGTGCCAGCAGCTTGATAGGGCATAATGAAAAACTGTTTTTT.

This clonotype was seen only once. This sequence joins TRBV6-5 and TRBJ1-5; tentatively, D is TRBD1 (6 bases). The germline V gene has CDR1 MNHEY and CDR2 SVGAGI. V lost 4 bases and J lost 4, with 11 bases in between. The CDR3 covers 14 residues. CDR3 nucleotides: TGTGCCAGCAGTTCGACAGGCTGGAATCAGCCCCAGCATTTT. It specifies CASSSTGWNQPQHF.

CDR3 residues: CASSVRTGSTGELFF. The CDR3 bases are TGTGCCAGCAGCGTTCGGACAGGGTCCACCGGGGAGCTGTTTTTT. The V and J genes are TRBV9 and TRBJ2-2; 8 bases fit TRBD1. V was clipped by 2 bases and J by 4 bases; unmatched bases: 4. Germline CDR1 SGDLS, CDR2 YYNGEE. The CDR3 sequence is 15 residues long.

A few counts support this clonotype. The chain couples TRBV4-3 to TRBJ1-2, with 9 bases matching TRBD1. CDR3 length: 17 residues. V shed 0 bases, J shed 8 bases, and the junction held 13 bases outside the gene matches. CDR1 is LGHNA and CDR2 is YSLEER in the germline V gene. The CDR3 DNA reads TGCGCCAGCAGCCAAGATGGGGACAGGGATTGGGGCTTGGGCTACACCTTC. Its translation: CASSQDGDRDWGLGYTF.

The V gene is TRBV4-1, the J gene TRBJ1-1; D perhaps matches TRBD1 (5 bases). Germline V gene sequence: CDR1 MGHRA, CDR2 YSYEKL. The CDR3 length is 16 residues. Between the trimmed V and J ends, which lost 4 bases and 0 bases, there was a span of 15 bases. Written as DNA, the CDR3 is TGCGCCAGCAGCCCTCGCACGGGACGGTTGAACACTGAAGCTTTCTTT. This sequence encodes CASSPRTGRLNTEAFF.

The J gene is TRBJ1-1, the V gene TRBV7-2; tentatively, D is TRBD1 (5 bases). This CDR3 region has 15 residues. Germline V lookup: CDR1 SGHTA, CDR2 FQGNSA. Trimming removed 1 base from V and 5 bases from J, with 14 bases in between. The DNA of the CDR3 is TGTGCCAGCAGCTTAGGCTACCTGGGGACGACTGAAGCTTTCTTT. As protein: CASSLGYLGTTEAFF.